These T cell receptor beta chains were read from a single sample in a study of radiation and T cells in renal cell carcinoma. Measured with immunoSEQ multiplex PCR; TCRdb has only the in-frame clones, and not every one. The repertoire has some 120,000 clones, 88% of them found once; the top ten carry 5.8%. The sequenced sample was blood, obtained from a patient whose treatment included radiotherapy and nephrectomy. These receptors originate from a woman in her 70s with renal cell carcinoma. Both conserved end residues are part of each CDR3. Fields, in order: clone size, D gene, J gene, V gene, CDR3 protein, CDR3 DNA. D genes are given only for firm matches. Rows may omit the clone size; those that give it use once, few, many or a size class.

NA	NA	TRBJ2-6	TRBV6-1	CASSEAFIASSGANVLTF	TGTGCCAGCAGTGAAGCGTTCATAGCTAGCTCTGGGGCCAACGTCCTGACTTTC
NA	NA	TRBJ2-3	TRBV7-9	CASSSTDTQYF	TGTGCCAGCAGCTCGACAGATACGCAGTATTTT
NA	TRBD1	TRBJ1-3	TRBV7-2	CASSEQGIAGNTIYF	TGTGCCAGCAGCGAACAGGGGATTGCTGGAAACACCATATATTTT
NA	NA	TRBJ2-5	TRBV6-5	CASRFPGGLETQYF	TGTGCCAGCAGATTTCCTGGGGGGCTCGAGACCCAGTACTTC
NA	NA	TRBJ1-1	TRBV5-6	CASSPTHGRDTEAFF	TGTGCCAGCAGCCCCACCCACGGCAGGGACACTGAAGCTTTCTTT
NA	TRBD1	TRBJ1-2	TRBV6-4	CASSDSQFRDRGYGYTF	TGTGCCAGCAGTGACTCCCAATTTAGGGACAGGGGTTATGGCTACACCTTC
NA	NA	TRBJ2-2	TRBV9	CASSVAIGELFF	TGTGCCAGCAGCGTAGCTATCGGGGAGCTGTTTTTT
NA	NA	TRBJ1-1	TRBV6-1	CASSERGGNTEAFF	TGTGCCAGCAGCGAAAGGGGGGGGAACACTGAAGCTTTCTTT
once	TRBD1	TRBJ1-1	TRBV7-3	CASSLSQGIDTEAFF	TGTGCCAGCAGCTTATCACAGGGGATAGACACTGAAGCTTTCTTT
NA	NA	TRBJ1-1	TRBV2	CASSDTRATEAFF	TGTGCCAGCAGCGACACACGAGCCACTGAAGCTTTCTTT
NA	TRBD1	TRBJ2-2	TRBV6-1	CASSEATGGIGELFF	TGTGCCAGCAGCGAAGCGACAGGGGGCATCGGGGAGCTGTTTTTT
once	NA	TRBJ2-6	TRBV11-2	CASSLVRTALYSGANVLTF	TGTGCCAGCAGCTTAGTAAGGACAGCCTTATACTCTGGGGCCAACGTCCTGACTTTC
NA	NA	TRBJ1-2	TRBV6-6	CASSYDPGYGYTF	TGTGCCAGCAGTTACGACCCTGGCTATGGCTACACCTTC
NA	NA	TRBJ2-1	TRBV9	CASSHSWGHNEQFF	TGTGCCAGCAGCCATTCCTGGGGGCATAATGAGCAGTTCTTC
NA	TRBD1	TRBJ2-2	TRBV4-1	CASSQDSTGANTGELFF	TGCGCCAGCAGCCAAGATTCAACAGGGGCTAACACCGGGGAGCTGTTTTTT
NA	TRBD2	TRBJ2-3	TRBV7-3	CASSDRTSGSTDTQYF	TGTGCCAGCAGCGATCGGACTAGCGGTAGCACAGATACGCAGTATTTT
NA	TRBD1	TRBJ2-2	TRBV4-3	CASSQVVQGANTGELFF	TGCGCCAGCAGCCAAGTGGTACAGGGGGCGAACACCGGGGAGCTGTTTTTT
NA	NA	TRBJ1-2	TRBV5-1	CASSLEPGSSGYTF	TGCGCCAGCAGCTTGGAGCCGGGTTCGTCGGGCTACACCTTC
NA	NA	TRBJ2-1	TRBV27	CASSLSSSTNEQFF	TGTGCCAGCAGTTTATCTTCCAGCACCAATGAGCAGTTCTTC
NA	TRBD1	TRBJ2-5	TRBV11-3	CASSQGATDIGETQYF	TGTGCCAGCAGCCAGGGGGCGACGGACATCGGGGAGACCCAGTACTTC
NA	TRBD2	TRBJ2-7	TRBV5-1	CASSPLAGADGEQYF	TGCGCCAGCAGCCCTTTAGCGGGGGCGGACGGGGAGCAGTACTTC
NA	NA	TRBJ2-7	TRBV28	CASRDIYEQYF	TGTGCCAGCCGGGACATCTACGAGCAGTACTTC
NA	NA	TRBJ2-5	TRBV5-1	CASSQDGLQETQYF	TGCGCCAGCAGCCAGGACGGTCTGCAAGAGACCCAGTACTTC
NA	TRBD1	TRBJ1-6	TRBV5-1	CASSFTGDGYNSPLHF	TGCGCCAGCAGCTTCACAGGGGATGGTTATAATTCACCCCTCCACTTT
once	NA	TRBJ2-2	TRBV6-6	CASSPVGGAGELFF	TGTGCCAGCAGTCCTGTAGGGGGAGCCGGGGAGCTGTTTTTT
NA	NA	TRBJ1-6	TRBV28	CASSLSQGSNSPLHF	TGTGCCAGCAGTTTATCGCAGGGTAGTAATTCACCCCTCCACTTT
NA	TRBD1	TRBJ1-2	TRBV18	CASSPGQVIYGYTF	TGTGCCAGCTCACCGGGACAGGTTATTTATGGCTACACCTTC
few	NA	TRBJ1-1	TRBV7-8	CASSLGTITEAFF	TGTGCCAGCAGCTTAGGGACAATCACTGAAGCTTTCTTT
NA	TRBD1	TRBJ2-2	TRBV15	CATSRSGQADGGELFF	TGTGCCACCAGCAGATCGGGACAGGCCGACGGCGGGGAGCTGTTTTTT